Sequencing of this TCR beta chain was carried out in a study of blood T cell repertoires in COVID-19 (dated by TCRdb to the early 2020s). Regarding the research as a whole: Samples from collaborators originated in the United States, Italy and Spain and spanned both the acute and convalescent phases of COVID-19. A de-identified subject ID, COVID-19 status, age in years and sex were almost always included in the sample metadata. The material from the prospective study consisted of cDNA or gDNA derived from T cells, B-cell-depleted T cells, or PBMCs. Deeply sampled blood TCRbeta repertoires from subjects exposed to, actively infected with, or recovered from COVID-19 were included in the dataset. The samples were drawn from two sources: the first 160 participants of the ongoing ImmuneRACE study, and fewer than 1,500 subjects contributed by 6 global collaborators. Where available, HLA class I and class II types were taken from metadata supplied by the sample provider and were not determined by assay-based typing. The repertoires were released in a freely available public database meant as a resource for research on the immune response to SARS-CoV-2. The investigation overall reported the following: The quantity of clinical and demographic metadata differed by source and by participant and was supplied without curation.

Whole blood was collected in K2EDTA tubes by collaborating institutions according to the institutions' own protocols. Collaborator samples were shipped for TCRbeta analysis as frozen whole blood, isolated PBMCs, or DNA extracted from either sample type. In regard to this clone: Its antigen is currently not known. No base quality information exists; no much larger clone differs at one position.

Here V drops 0 bases and J drops 7 bases, and the junction holds 8 bases not matched to any gene. The CDR3 numbers 16 residues from cysteine through phenylalanine. Only the CDR3 DNA stays, 48 bases, in frame from base 1. CDR1 and CDR2 are drawn from the germline V gene: SGDLS, YYNGEE. TCRbeta CDR3 regions were amplified from genomic DNA by means of the immunoSEQ Assay, a bias-controlled multiplex PCR. The authors processed their data as follows. The number of nucleated cells in each sample was estimated by amplification of reference gene primers within the assay. To quantify the absolute abundance of each unique TCRbeta CDR3 rearrangement, sequence reads were collapsed and filtered. Productive Simpson clonality was computed per sample as the square root of Simpson's diversity index over productive rearrangements. TCRdb retrieved this table from immuneACCESS and kept in-frame rearrangements only. Not all clones are present; in checked studies, unresolved V genes account for under half, and no reason is known for the remainder. V and J calls and clone size are given by that table; D and trimming were obtained from the DNA. In this sample the table shows 100,000 to 110,000 clones, over 65% of which occur a single time. The ten largest clonotypes hold around 13% of the sample.

Input material: peripheral blood. The TCR was taken from a human donor in a cohort sampled during active COVID-19. The chain joins TRBV9 to TRBJ2-2; 8 bases in the junction line up with TRBD2. The DNA sequence is TGTGCCAGCAGCGTAGGGGGAGCGGGAGTCCTCGGGGAGCTGTTTTTT. The resulting protein is CASSVGGAGVLGELFF.